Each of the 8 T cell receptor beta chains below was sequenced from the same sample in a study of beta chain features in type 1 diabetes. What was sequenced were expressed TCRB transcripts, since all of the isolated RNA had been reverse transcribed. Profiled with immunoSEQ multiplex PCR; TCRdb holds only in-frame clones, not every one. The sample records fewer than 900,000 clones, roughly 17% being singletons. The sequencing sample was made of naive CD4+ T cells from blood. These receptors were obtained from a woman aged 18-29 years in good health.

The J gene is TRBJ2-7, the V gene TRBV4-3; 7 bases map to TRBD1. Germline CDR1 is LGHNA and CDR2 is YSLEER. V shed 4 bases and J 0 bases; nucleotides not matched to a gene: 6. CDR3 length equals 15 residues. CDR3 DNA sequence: TGCGCCAGCAGCCTAATGACAGGGATCTCCTACGAGCAGTACTTC. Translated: CASSLMTGISYEQYF.

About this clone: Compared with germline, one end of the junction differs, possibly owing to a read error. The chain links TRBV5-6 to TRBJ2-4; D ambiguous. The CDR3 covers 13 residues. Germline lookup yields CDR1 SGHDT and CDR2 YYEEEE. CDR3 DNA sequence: TGTGCCGGCAGCTTGCTGTCGCCAAACATTCGGTACTTC. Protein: CAGSLLSPNIRYF.

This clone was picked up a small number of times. The CDR3 DNA reads TGTGCCAGCAGCTTAGCACAGGGGTTGCGTCGCGGCTACACCTTC. Amino acid sequence: CASSLAQGLRRGYTF. The chain couples TRBV7-2 to TRBJ1-2; 7 bases are shared with TRBD1. The ends lost 0 bases at V and 8 bases at J; junction bases unmatched: 9. The CDR3 is made up of 15 amino acids. Germline CDR1 and CDR2: SGHTA and FQGNSA.

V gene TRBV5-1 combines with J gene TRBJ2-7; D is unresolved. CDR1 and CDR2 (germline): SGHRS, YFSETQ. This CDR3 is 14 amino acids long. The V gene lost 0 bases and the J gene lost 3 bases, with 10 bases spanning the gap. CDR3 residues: CASSLEGHDYEQYF. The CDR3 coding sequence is TGCGCCAGCAGCTTGGAAGGTCATGACTACGAGCAGTACTTC.

The CDR3 reads CAGTRYPQPDYNEQFF. DNA of the CDR3: TGTGCCGGGACCCGTTACCCTCAACCAGATTACAATGAGCAGTTCTTC. V usage is TRBV5-4 and J usage is TRBJ2-1, with D perhaps assigned TRBD1 or TRBD2 (5 bases each). CDR1 is SGHNT and CDR2 is YYREEE in the germline V gene (reference sequence). CDR3 length: 16 amino acids. Trimming took 10 bases from V and 4 from J, leaving 24 bases between them.

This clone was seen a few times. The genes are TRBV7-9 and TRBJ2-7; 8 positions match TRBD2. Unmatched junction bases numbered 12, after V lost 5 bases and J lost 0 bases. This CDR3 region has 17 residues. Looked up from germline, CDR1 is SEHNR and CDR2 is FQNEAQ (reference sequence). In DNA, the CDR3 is TGTGCCAGCAGCCCCATACCACTAGCGGTGCTCTCCTACGAGCAGTACTTC. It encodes CASSPIPLAVLSYEQYF.

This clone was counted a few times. This chain's CDR3 is CASTWADCPYNEQFF. CDR3 nucleotides: TGTGCCAGCACTTGGGCGGACTGCCCCTACAATGAGCAGTTCTTC. The chain has TRBV21-1 and TRBJ2-1; TRBD2 reflects the table's D call only, with no check against the DNA. TRBV21-1 is classified as a pseudogene. The CDR3 has 15 residues.

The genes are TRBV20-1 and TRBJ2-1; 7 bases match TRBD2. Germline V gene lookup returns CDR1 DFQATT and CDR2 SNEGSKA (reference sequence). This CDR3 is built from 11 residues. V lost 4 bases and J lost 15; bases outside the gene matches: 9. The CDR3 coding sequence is TGCAGTGCTAAGCGGGAATCGGCTCTGTTCTTC. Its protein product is CSAKRESALFF.